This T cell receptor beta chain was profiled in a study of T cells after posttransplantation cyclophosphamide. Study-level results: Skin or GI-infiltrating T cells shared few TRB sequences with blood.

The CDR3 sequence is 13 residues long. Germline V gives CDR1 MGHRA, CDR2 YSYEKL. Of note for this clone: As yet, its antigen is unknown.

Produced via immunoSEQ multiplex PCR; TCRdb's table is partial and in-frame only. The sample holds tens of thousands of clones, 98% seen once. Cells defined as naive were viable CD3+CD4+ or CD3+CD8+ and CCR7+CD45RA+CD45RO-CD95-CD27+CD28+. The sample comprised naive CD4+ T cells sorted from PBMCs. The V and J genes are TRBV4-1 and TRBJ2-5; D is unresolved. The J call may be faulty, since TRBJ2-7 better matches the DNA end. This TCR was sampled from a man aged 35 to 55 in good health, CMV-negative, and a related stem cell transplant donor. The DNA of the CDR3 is TGCGCCAGCAGCCAGATTTTCTCCTACGAGCAGTACTTC. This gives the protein CASSQIFSYEQYF.